The 30 T cell receptor beta chains below were found in one sample sequenced in a study of T cells in Graves' hyperthyroidism and ophthalmopathy. RNA transcripts were the template for amplifying TCR beta CDR3 regions. An initial round of RT-PCR targeting the TCR CDR3 relied on the HTBI primer set. TCRdb re-called the multiplex PCR reads with MiXCR, one entry per CDR3 protein. The table lists approximately 360,000 distinct CDR3 sequences, about 15% of them singletons. Sequencing was done on a sample of blood. The receptors shown here come from a woman between 18 and 30 years old with Graves' hyperthyroidism that later progressed to Graves' ophthalmopathy.

This clonotype was seen at least ten times. V and J are TRBV5-6 and TRBJ2-5; tentatively, D is TRBD1 or TRBD2 (5 bases each). Deletions cut 1 base from V and 5 bases from J, with 9 bases between. CDR1 SGHDT and CDR2 YYEEEE come from the germline V gene. The CDR3 totals 13 residues. The CDR3 DNA sequence: TGTGCCAGCAGCTTGAGGGGAGCTGAGACCCAGTACTTC. It codes for CASSLRGAETQYF.

This clonotype appeared many times. This CDR3 is CASSGAGENGGGTDTQYF. The CDR3 DNA follows: TGTGCCAGCTCTGGAGCGGGAGAGAATGGGGGGGGCACAGATACGCAGTATTTT. The V call is TRBV7-9, the J call TRBJ2-3, with 8 bases aligning to TRBD2. This CDR3 is built from 18 residues. CDR1 and CDR2 from the germline V gene are SEHNR and FQNEAQ (reference sequence). The V segment lost 8 bases and the J segment 1 base; nucleotides outside the gene matches: 17.

V usage is TRBV20-1 and J usage is TRBJ1-6; D not resolved. CDR3 length: 15 amino acids. CDR1 is DFQATT, CDR2 SNEGSKA, per germline (reference sequence). V dropped 3 bases and J dropped 0 bases, with 9 bases sitting between them. The CDR3 loop is CSASLGSSYNSPLHF. Here the CDR3 DNA reads TGCAGTGCTAGTTTGGGGAGCTCCTATAATTCACCCCTCCACTTT.

This chain uses TRBV20-1 with TRBJ2-7; D tentatively reads TRBD1 or TRBD2 (7 bases each). The germline CDR1 and CDR2 sequences are DFQATT and SNEGSKA (reference sequence). CDR3 length: 15 residues. V was pared by 6 bases and J by 4 bases, with 22 bases between. The CDR3 DNA sequence: TGCAGTGCGAGGGGGCAGTCCAGCGGGAAATACGAGCAGTACTTC. Amino acids: CSARGQSSGKYEQYF.

This clonotype was observed many times. This chain links TRBV5-1 with TRBJ2-7, with a tentative D call TRBD1 (5 bases). This CDR3 spans 14 amino acids. The germline V gene has CDR1 SGHRS and CDR2 YFSETQ. Trimming removed 2 bases from V and 2 bases from J, with 11 bases in between. The CDR3 bases are TGCGCCAGCAGCTTCTTTGGGGCTCCCTACGAGCAGTACTTC. It specifies CASSFFGAPYEQYF.

This clonotype was seen only a few times. The chain carries TRBV27 and TRBJ1-1; weak D call: TRBD1 (5 bases). V gave up 3 bases and J gave up 4 bases, with 12 bases separating them. This CDR3 has 14 amino acids. Looked up from germline, CDR1 is MNHEY and CDR2 is SMNVEV (reference sequence). The CDR3 sequence: CASSFAVGGTEAFF. The CDR3 coding sequence is TGTGCCAGCAGTTTTGCAGTCGGGGGCACTGAAGCTTTCTTT.

The CDR3 protein is CAWSGISGNTIYF. CDR3 bases: TGTGCCTGGAGTGGGATCTCTGGAAACACCATATATTTT. This rearrangement joins TRBV30 to TRBJ1-3; unclear D gene. V was trimmed by 1 base and J by 0 bases, leaving 4 bases between them. Germline loops: CDR1 GTSNPN, CDR2 SVGIG (reference sequence). The CDR3 is 13 residues long.

This clonotype turned up a few times. V usage is TRBV5-1 and J usage is TRBJ2-7; 10 bases line up with TRBD2. CDR1 is SGHRS, CDR2 YFSETQ, per germline. J lost 3 bases, V lost 3 bases, and 6 bases had no gene match. CDR3 size: 15 residues. The CDR3 loop reads CASSSGLAERYEQYF. CDR3 DNA sequence: TGCGCCAGCAGCTCCGGACTAGCGGAGCGCTACGAGCAGTACTTC.

V is TRBV29-1 and J is TRBJ1-2; D might be TRBD1 (6 bases). CDR3 length equals 17 residues. Germline lookup yields CDR1 SQVTM and CDR2 ANQGSEA. Trimming pared 3 bases from V and 2 bases from J, leaving 22 bases between. CDR3 nucleotides: TGCAGCGTTGAGTCCTTAGAGGGGGTCCGATCCAACTATGGCTACACCTTC. Amino acids: CSVESLEGVRSNYGYTF.

This clonotype was observed a handful of times. This chain connects TRBV28 to TRBJ1-4; D is possibly TRBD1 (6 bases). The germline gives CDR1 MDHEN, CDR2 SYDVKM. CDR3 length equals 14 residues. Trimming shortened V by 5 bases and J by 5 bases, and 12 bases separated the two germline ends. CDR3 DNA sequence: TGTGCCAGCAGTCCGACAGGCGACAATGAAAAACTGTTTTTT. As protein: CASSPTGDNEKLFF.

This clonotype was observed a single time. The V and J genes are TRBV5-1 and TRBJ2-1; D not certain. Trimming cost V 0 bases and J 3 bases, with 10 bases left between them. This CDR3 comprises 15 residues. From germline, CDR1 is SGHRS and CDR2 YFSETQ. The CDR3 protein is CASSLGLTFYNEQFF. The CDR3 region has the DNA TGCGCCAGCAGCTTGGGGCTGACTTTCTACAATGAGCAGTTCTTC.

This clonotype was counted once. V and J are TRBV24-1 and TRBJ2-2; the match to TRBD1 covers 9 bases. The length of the CDR3 is 17 residues. Losses at the gene ends were 4 bases for V and 6 bases for J; bases not matched to a gene: 11. Germline assignment: CDR1 KGHDR and CDR2 SFDVKD. Here the CDR3 DNA reads TGTGCCACCAGTGACCCTAAGACACAGGGGGCCGCCGGGGAGCTGTTTTTT. Translated: CATSDPKTQGAAGELFF.

The chain couples TRBV30 to TRBJ1-1; D remains unclear. From germline, CDR1 is GTSNPN and CDR2 SVGIG (reference sequence). This CDR3 comprises 13 residues. The ends were cut back, 2 bases at V and 2 bases at J, with 9 bases in the middle. The CDR3 region has the DNA TGTGCCTGGAGTTTTTGGGAAAACACTGAAGCTTTCTTT. This translates into CAWSFWENTEAFF.

The sample holds many counts of this clonotype. The V and J genes are TRBV13 and TRBJ2-7; no clear D gene. The CDR3 is 13 amino acids. Per germline, CDR1 PRHDT and CDR2 FYEKMQ (reference sequence). V was cut by 0 bases and J by 4 bases, with 7 bases left in between. The CDR3 bases are TGTGCCAGCAGCTTAGGCAGGCGGTACGAGCAGTACTTC. Encoded protein: CASSLGRRYEQYF.

This clonotype was recorded many times. The CDR3 is CASSPAGQSYEQYF. CDR3 DNA: TGTGCCAGCAGTCCAGCGGGACAGAGCTACGAGCAGTACTTC. The gene calls are TRBV28 and TRBJ2-7, with D perhaps being TRBD1 or TRBD2 (7 bases each). The CDR3 runs 14 residues. Germline assignment: CDR1 MDHEN and CDR2 SYDVKM. V lost 5 bases, J lost 3 bases, and 14 bases lay in between.

The table lists this clonotype with many counts. J is TRBJ1-1 and V is TRBV20-1; a weak D match, TRBD1 (5 bases). Germline values: CDR1 DFQATT, CDR2 SNEGSKA (reference sequence). The CDR3 runs 14 residues. V lost 0 bases to trimming and J lost 0 bases, with 8 bases between them. The CDR3 DNA sequence: TGCAGTGCTAGAGACGGACACCTGAACACTGAAGCTTTCTTT. Its translation is CSARDGHLNTEAFF.

There are many counts of this clonotype. J is TRBJ2-2 and V is TRBV29-1, with D maybe TRBD1 (5 bases). This CDR3 is 15 amino acids long. Trimming cost V 0 bases and J 6 bases, with 14 bases left between them. The germline gives CDR1 SQVTM, CDR2 ANQGSEA. The CDR3: CSVEDPTQGAGELFF. DNA of the CDR3: TGCAGCGTTGAAGACCCGACTCAGGGCGCCGGGGAGCTGTTTTTT.

This clonotype was detected a few times. This rearrangement joins TRBV4-1 to TRBJ1-2; the D is unclear. This CDR3 comprises 15 residues. The V gene lost 0 bases and the J gene lost 5 bases, with 13 bases spanning the gap. Germline CDR1 and CDR2: MGHRA and YSYEKL. The CDR3 DNA reads TGCGCCAGCAGCCAAGAGATGTCACCGGTGTATGGCTACACCTTC. This sequence encodes CASSQEMSPVYGYTF.

This clonotype was recorded many times. The V call is TRBV3-1, the J call TRBJ1-1, with D hard to call. CDR3 size: 12 residues. Germline-derived CDR1 and CDR2 are LGHDT and YNNKEL (reference sequence). Trimming removed 3 bases from V and 9 bases from J, with 11 bases in between. The CDR3 loop reads CASSQNTAQAFF. The CDR3 DNA reads TGTGCCAGCAGCCAGAACACTGCCCAAGCTTTCTTT.

This clonotype was counted many times. The chain employs TRBV11-2 and TRBJ2-2, with unresolved D. The CDR3 covers 12 residues. Germline lookup yields CDR1 SGHAT and CDR2 FQNNGV. V lost 0 bases to trimming and J lost 8 bases, with 4 bases between them. The CDR3 coding sequence is TGTGCCAGCAGCTTAGATTGGGGGGAGCTGTTTTTT. This codes for CASSLDWGELFF.

This clonotype appeared once. A much larger clone differs from this one at a single base, so this may be a read error. This chain's CDR3 is CASSPDRVRLDSPLHF. Here the CDR3 DNA reads TGTGCCAGCTCACCAGACAGGGTAAGATTAGACTCACCCCTCCACTTT. The chain is built from TRBV18 and TRBJ1-6; TRBD1 matches 7 bases. The CDR3 length is 16 residues. Trimming took 2 bases from V and 10 from J; bases not matched to a gene: 11. CDR1 is KGHSH, CDR2 LQKENI, per germline. Using reference TRBV18 and TRBJ1-6 for the parts outside the CDR3, the full variable domain is NAGVMQNPRHLVRRRGQEARLRCSPMKGHSHVYWYRQLPEEGLKFMVYLQKENIIDESGMPKERFSAEFPKEGPSILRIQQVVRGDSAAYFCASSPDRVRLDSPLHFGNGTRLTVT.

The sample holds many counts of this clonotype. Its ends do not fully match the called genes, so a read error is possible. CDR3 region: CASRQREAKTGELFF. The DNA of the CDR3 is TGTGCCAGTCGACAGCGGGAGGCGAAGACCGGGGAGCTGTTTTTT. V is TRBV18 and J is TRBJ2-2; TRBD2 aligns across 9 bases. Germline loops: CDR1 KGHSH, CDR2 LQKENI. This CDR3 is built from 15 residues.

The V call is TRBV6-1, the J call TRBJ1-3; D gene uncertain. The CDR3 sequence is 13 residues long. Germline V lookup: CDR1 MNHNS, CDR2 SASEGT. V lost 1 base and J lost 3, with 4 bases in between. CDR3 DNA sequence: TGTGCCAGCAGTGAAGAGTTTGGAAACACCATATATTTT. This codes for CASSEEFGNTIYF.

The sample holds many counts of this clonotype. This chain joins TRBV20-1 and TRBJ1-5; D is ambiguous. The CDR3 is made up of 15 amino acids. V lost 0 bases and J 1 base, leaving 10 bases between the germline ends. Germline V gives CDR1 DFQATT, CDR2 SNEGSKA (reference sequence). CDR3 coding DNA: TGCAGTGCTAGAGAGATGATGGGAAGCAATCAGCCCCAGCATTTT. It encodes CSAREMMGSNQPQHF.

The table lists this clonotype with many counts. The DNA of the CDR3 is TGCAGTGCTGCGGACAGGGGGCGTGGGTACGAGCAGTACTTC. Translation: CSAADRGRGYEQYF. The chain has TRBV20-1 and TRBJ2-7, with 11 bases matching TRBD1. This CDR3 is 14 amino acids long. J was trimmed by 4 bases and V by 5 bases; bases with no gene match: 7. The germline CDR1 and CDR2 sequences are DFQATT and SNEGSKA (reference sequence).

This clonotype was detected a few times. The chain links TRBV7-6 to TRBJ2-5, with D possibly matching TRBD1 (8 bases). V gave up 1 base and J gave up 3 bases, with 12 bases separating them. The CDR3 contains 15 residues. Per germline, CDR1 SGHVS and CDR2 FNYEAQ. The CDR3 protein is CASSLGTGREETQYF. DNA for the CDR3: TGTGCCAGCAGCTTAGGGACAGGGAGGGAAGAGACCCAGTACTTC.

Turning to this clonotype: Being one base from a much bigger clone, this may be a read error. CDR3 bases: TGTGCCAGCACAATGGGGGGGCCCCCCTACGAGCAGTACTTC. Translated: CASTMGGPPYEQYF. The chain is built from TRBV2 and TRBJ2-7, with D possibly TRBD2 on 7 matching bases. Trimming cost V 7 bases and J 2 bases, with 15 bases left between them. Germline CDR1 SNHLY, CDR2 FYNNEI. The length of the CDR3 is 14 residues.

This clonotype has at least ten counts. This chain uses TRBV15 with TRBJ2-5; D might be TRBD1 (5 bases). V lost 1 base to trimming and J lost 5 bases, with 14 bases between them. Germline CDR1 reads LNHNV; CDR2 reads YYDKDF (reference sequence). The length of the CDR3 is 15 residues. This chain's CDR3 is CATSRATRVSETQYF. The CDR3 DNA reads as TGTGCCACCAGCAGAGCAACCAGGGTGTCCGAGACCCAGTACTTC.

V and J are TRBV28 and TRBJ2-5; 9 bases are shared with TRBD2. Germline V CDR1 and CDR2: MDHEN, SYDVKM. V lost 10 bases and J lost 1; bases outside the gene matches: 10. The CDR3 runs to 15 residues. CDR3 protein: CATSEAGGTQETQYF. The CDR3 nucleotides are TGTGCCACCTCAGAAGCGGGAGGAACCCAAGAGACCCAGTACTTC.

There are many counts of this clonotype. CDR3 DNA sequence: TGTGCCAGCAGCCAAGATTTGACGGGGGGAAGCTACGAGCAGTACTTC. Translated: CASSQDLTGGSYEQYF. The chain links TRBV3-1 to TRBJ2-7; 7 bases fit TRBD2. The germline CDR1 and CDR2 sequences are LGHDT and YNNKEL (reference sequence). V trimming: 0 bases; J trimming: 3 bases; junction bases outside the gene matches: 8. CDR3 size: 16 residues.